The rows below give T cell receptor beta chains drawn from one sample of a study of OX40 agonist ivuxolimab in advanced cancers. Only in-frame clones appear in the TCRdb table, and some are missing; sequencing was by immunoSEQ multiplex PCR. The profile shows 35,000 to 45,000 clones, under 90% of them singletons. The sample here was CD4+ or CD8+ T cells sorted from blood, taken in a trial of the OX40 agonist ivuxolimab. Receptors were obtained from an adult with an advanced solid tumor such as melanoma, head and neck, liver or kidney cancer. The CDR3 runs from the conserved cysteine through the conserved F or W. D genes are given only for firm matches. The size of a clone is reported for some rows only, either as once, few or many, or as a class for expanded clones.

clone_size d_call j_call v_call cdr3_nt cdr3_aa
. . TRBJ2-7 TRBV4-1 TGCGCCAGCAGCCAAGCCGGGGGACTCGAGCAGTACTTC CASSQAGGLEQYF
. . TRBJ1-1 TRBV6-4 TGTGCCAGCAGTCCTGGGAGAGGCGGGGAAGCTTTCTTT CASSPGRGGEAFF
. TRBD1 TRBJ1-1 TRBV19 TGTGCCAGTAGTCTTGGGACAGGGGGCACTGAAGCTTTCTTT CASSLGTGGTEAFF
. . TRBJ2-1 TRBV7-3 TGTGCCAGCAGCCGAGACCTCCGAGAGCAGTTCTTC CASSRDLREQFF
. . TRBJ1-5 TRBV6-5 TGTGCCAGCAGTTACGGGGGAGGCAATCAGCCCCAGCATTTT CASSYGGGNQPQHF
. . TRBJ2-1 TRBV7-9 TGTGCCAGCAGTAACCGGCCCGAGCAGTTCTTC CASSNRPEQFF
few . TRBJ2-2 TRBV28 TGTGCCAGCAGTTTACTGCGGACCGGGGAGCTGTTTTTT CASSLLRTGELFF
. . TRBJ1-1 TRBV4-3 TGCGCCAGCAGCCAGACAGGAAGGACTGAAGCTTTCTTT CASSQTGRTEAFF
. . TRBJ2-6 TRBV27 TGTGCCAGCAGTTTGGGCTGGGGGGCTGGGGCCAGCGTCCTGACTTTC CASSLGWGAGASVLTF
. . TRBJ1-2 TRBV29-1 TGCAGCGTTGTTGGCACCCAGGGCGCCAACTATGGCTACACCTTC CSVVGTQGANYGYTF
. . TRBJ2-1 TRBV7-2 TGTGCCAGCAGCCCAGGGGTTCCCTACAATGAGCAGTTCTTC CASSPGVPYNEQFF
. TRBD1 TRBJ2-7 TRBV14 TGTGCCAGCAGCCACCAACGGGACAGTAGCTACGAGCAGTACTTC CASSHQRDSSYEQYF
. TRBD1 TRBJ1-5 TRBV11-3 TGTGCCAGCAGCCCAACTTGGACAGGGCGAAATCAGCCCCAGCATTTT CASSPTWTGRNQPQHF
. TRBD1 TRBJ1-1 TRBV5-1 TGCGCCAGCAGCTGGACAGGGGCCGCTCAAGAAGCTTTCTTT CASSWTGAAQEAFF
. TRBD1 TRBJ2-7 TRBV28 TGTGCCAGCAGGACCCTAGACAGGGAAAACTACGAGCAGTACTTC CASRTLDRENYEQYF
few TRBD1 TRBJ1-2 TRBV7-9 TGTGCCAGCAGCTTCGGGACAGGGGACTATGGCTACACCTTC CASSFGTGDYGYTF
. . TRBJ2-2 TRBV29-1 TGCAGCGTTCAACTAGAAAACACCGGGGAGCTGTTTTTT CSVQLENTGELFF
. . TRBJ2-7 TRBV5-1 TGCGCCAGCAGCTTGGACCTTGGGACCGAGCAGTACTTC CASSLDLGTEQYF
. . TRBJ2-1 TRBV18 TGTGCCAGCTCGTGGAATACTGATAATGAGCAGTTCTTC CASSWNTDNEQFF
. TRBD1 TRBJ2-3 TRBV2 TGTGCCAGCAGTGAATGGGGGCCGGGACAGGGGACAGATACGCAGTATTTT CASSEWGPGQGTDTQYF
. . TRBJ2-7 TRBV2 TGTGCCGGGGCACCTAGCGCGGCTCCCTACGAGCAGTACTTC CAGAPSAAPYEQYF
medium-sized . TRBJ2-7 TRBV9 TGTGCCAGCAGCGGCGAGGCGGTTAGCGGCTACGAGCAGTACTTC CASSGEAVSGYEQYF
. TRBD2 TRBJ2-7 TRBV11-3 TGTGCCAGCAGTCCGGGACTAGCGTCCGAGCAGTACTTC CASSPGLASEQYF
. . TRBJ2-7 TRBV18 TGTGCCAGCTCACCGGGCCGATCCACCTACGAGCAGTACTTC CASSPGRSTYEQYF
. . TRBJ2-5 TRBV28 TGTGCCATCTCTCGACTGGGGGACCAAGAGACCCAGTACTTC CAISRLGDQETQYF
. . TRBJ1-4 TRBV9 TGTGCCAGCAGCCCTCACGGATCAACTAATGAAAAACTGTTTTTT CASSPHGSTNEKLFF
. TRBD2 TRBJ2-1 TRBV27 TGTGCCAGCAGTTTTGGGGTAGCGGGGAATGAGCAGTTCTTC CASSFGVAGNEQFF
. TRBD2 TRBJ2-2 TRBV11-2 TGTGCCAGCAGCCTAAGACTAGCTGGCGCCGGGGAGCTGTTTTTT CASSLRLAGAGELFF
. . TRBJ2-7 TRBV28 TGTGCCACAAGGAGATCTACTGGCGAGCAGTACTTC CATRRSTGEQYF
. . TRBJ1-6 TRBV15 TGTGCCACCAGCAGAGAGCGCCCGGGGGCCTATAATTCACCCCTCCACTTT CATSRERPGAYNSPLHF
. . TRBJ2-1 TRBV9 TGTGCCAGCAGCGTGGAGGGGGGCGATGAGCAGTTCTTC CASSVEGGDEQFF
. TRBD2 TRBJ2-1 TRBV5-1 TGCGCCAGCAGCTTGGCACTAGTTGTCGGGGGGGATGAGCAGTTCTTC CASSLALVVGGDEQFF
few . TRBJ1-1 TRBV19 TGTGCCAGTAGTCCCCGAGATTTTAACACTGAAGCTTTCTTT CASSPRDFNTEAFF
few TRBD1 TRBJ2-2 TRBV5-6 TGTGCCAGCAGCTTCGTTGGACAGGGGGCAACCGGGGAGCTGTTTTTT CASSFVGQGATGELFF
. TRBD2 TRBJ2-5 TRBV6-1 TGTGCCAGCAGTGAAATCGAGCTAGCGGGCCTTGGGGAGACCCAGTACTTC CASSEIELAGLGETQYF
. TRBD2 TRBJ2-3 TRBV27 TGTGCCAGCAGGCGGGGGTCGGGCACAGATACGCAGTATTTT CASRRGSGTDTQYF
. . TRBJ1-1 TRBV2 TGTGCCAGCAGGGGACCAGAAGCTTTCTTT CASRGPEAFF
. . TRBJ2-7 TRBV5-4 TGTGCCAGCAGCTTGGGCAAGACCTACGAGCAGTACTTC CASSLGKTYEQYF